These 26 T cell receptor beta chains share one sample of origin, sequenced in a study of technical replicates of blood from a few donors. Repertoires were generated with immunoSEQ multiplex PCR, while TCRdb's copy carries only in-frame clones and drops some. The sample holds about 74,000 clones; around 93% are singletons and the top ten take more than 0.2%. Sequencing used T cells isolated from PBMCs. These receptor sequences come from a human donor in good health.

This rearrangement joins TRBV29-1 to TRBJ2-2; D is uncertain. Germline values: CDR1 SQVTM, CDR2 ANQGSEA. CDR3 length equals 13 residues. V was cut by 8 bases and J by 1 base, with 11 bases left in between. CDR3 in DNA: TGCAGCTCCAAGGAGATGAACACCGGGGAGCTGTTTTTT. It specifies CSSKEMNTGELFF.

V is TRBV30 and J is TRBJ1-3; 7 nucleotides align to TRBD1. Germline loops: CDR1 GTSNPN, CDR2 SVGIG (reference sequence). V shed 0 bases, J shed 0 bases, and the junction held 17 bases outside the gene matches. The CDR3 extends over 20 amino acids. The chain's CDR3 is CAWSVPRGQRREYSGNTIYF. In DNA form, the CDR3 reads TGTGCCTGGAGTGTACCCCGGGGACAGCGACGAGAATACTCTGGAAACACCATATATTTT.

V usage is TRBV4-1 and J usage is TRBJ1-5, with D tentatively TRBD1 (6 bases). The CDR3 has 16 residues. Trimming took off 0 bases at V and 1 base at J, with 10 bases between the two ends. Germline V gene lookup returns CDR1 MGHRA and CDR2 YSYEKL. In DNA form, the CDR3 reads TGCGCCAGCAGCCAAGAAGGTACAGGGAGCAATCAGCCCCAGCATTTT. Residues: CASSQEGTGSNQPQHF.

V gene TRBV27 combines with J gene TRBJ2-7; TRBD2 matches 14 bases. V was pared by 6 bases and J by 4 bases, with 8 bases of the junction left unmatched. CDR3 length: 16 residues. Germline CDR1 is MNHEY and CDR2 is SMNVEV (reference sequence). The CDR3 spells CASSPGTSGSYYEQYF. The CDR3 DNA reads TGTGCCAGCAGCCCAGGGACTAGCGGGAGTTATTACGAGCAGTACTTC.

V gene TRBV28 combines with J gene TRBJ2-5; D is uncertain. The CDR3 consists of 13 residues. The germline gives CDR1 MDHEN, CDR2 SYDVKM. Trimming left V 5 bases short and J 4 bases short, with 11 bases between. The CDR3 protein is CASSKTSIETQYF. DNA of the CDR3: TGTGCCAGCAGTAAAACCAGTATAGAGACCCAGTACTTC.

This chain joins TRBV7-8 and TRBJ2-3, with TRBD2 matching 12 bases. Germline assignment: CDR1 SGHVS and CDR2 FQNEAQ. The CDR3 contains 19 residues. The J segment lost 1 base and the V segment lost 0 bases, leaving 8 bases of the junction unmatched. CDR3 loop: CASSLAFFRTSGGTDTQYF. DNA of the CDR3: TGTGCCAGCAGCTTAGCGTTTTTTCGGACTAGCGGGGGCACAGATACGCAGTATTTT.

This clone was recorded only once. The rearrangement links TRBV27 to TRBJ2-7; 8 bases are shared with TRBD1. V lost 3 bases and J lost 2; bases outside the gene matches: 3. The CDR3 has 14 residues. Germline values: CDR1 MNHEY, CDR2 SMNVEV (reference sequence). The CDR3 region is CASSLSQGAYEQYF. The CDR3 DNA reads TGTGCCAGCAGTTTGTCACAGGGGGCCTACGAGCAGTACTTC.

This clone was seen just once. This chain connects TRBV28 to TRBJ1-2, with TRBD1 matching over 7 bases. V shed 6 bases and J 4 bases; nucleotides not matched to a gene: 14. This CDR3 has 16 residues. Germline V gene data show CDR1 as MDHEN and CDR2 as SYDVKM. The CDR3 DNA reads TGTGCCAGCAGACCAAGACAGGGCCGGATAGGCTATGGCTACACCTTC. Amino acids: CASRPRQGRIGYGYTF.

The chain employs TRBV10-3 and TRBJ2-3; D may be TRBD2 (5 bases). V lost 0 bases, J lost 0 bases, and 10 bases lay in between. CDR1 ENHRY and CDR2 SYGVKD come from the germline V gene. CDR3 length: 16 amino acids. The CDR3: CAISESIATSTDTQYF. The CDR3 region has the DNA TGTGCCATCAGTGAGTCGATAGCGACTAGCACAGATACGCAGTATTTT.

The chain combines TRBV5-1 with TRBJ2-1; 7 bases line up with TRBD2. From germline, CDR1 is SGHRS and CDR2 YFSETQ. This CDR3 is built from 16 residues. V trimming: 4 bases; J trimming: 4 bases; junction bases outside the gene matches: 11. The CDR3 DNA sequence: TGCGCCAGCAGCCCACTAGGGGCGGGGGTATACAATGAGCAGTTCTTC. Its translation is CASSPLGAGVYNEQFF.

A single count supports this clone. The germline gene is not matched at one end of the junction; a read error may be the cause. The rearrangement joins TRBV7-7 to TRBJ2-1; 14 bases agree with TRBD2. The CDR3 sequence is 15 residues long. The germline gives CDR1 SSHAT, CDR2 FNYEAQ (reference sequence). The CDR3 sequence: CASSRGLAGDNEQFF. DNA of the CDR3: TGTGCTAGCAGCCGGGGACTAGCGGGGGACAATGAGCAGTTCTTC.

The table lists this clone with a count of one. This chain connects TRBV7-2 to TRBJ2-7; 8 bases are a match to TRBD2. This CDR3 is 14 amino acids long. Germline V gene lookup returns CDR1 SGHTA and CDR2 FQGNSA. Trimming removed 6 bases from V and 0 bases from J; junction bases left unmatched: 4. The CDR3 region has the DNA TGTGCCAGCAGTGGAGCGGGAGTCTCCTACGAGCAGTACTTC. Protein: CASSGAGVSYEQYF. Combining the CDR3 with reference TRBV7-2 and TRBJ2-7 gives the whole variable domain GAGVSQSPSNKVTEKGKDVELRCDPISGHTALYWYRQSLGQGLEFLIYFQGNSAPDKSGLPSDRFSAERTGGSVSTLTIQRTQQEDSAVYLCASSGAGVSYEQYFGPGTRLTVT.

This chain uses TRBV5-4 with TRBJ2-1; TRBD1 is a possible D gene (5 bases). Looked up from germline, CDR1 is SGHNT and CDR2 is YYREEE (reference sequence). Trimming removed 2 bases from V and 2 bases from J, with 11 bases in between. The CDR3 has 15 residues. The CDR3 region is CASSLWGSPYNEQFF. In DNA, the CDR3 is TGTGCCAGCAGCTTATGGGGCTCACCCTACAATGAGCAGTTCTTC.

The V call is TRBV19, the J call TRBJ2-7, with D tentatively TRBD2 (6 bases). In germline, CDR1 is LNHDA, CDR2 SQIVND (reference sequence). The V end was cut by 3 bases, the J end by 2 bases, with 8 bases between. This CDR3 contains 13 residues. CDR3 in amino acids: CASSISGAYEQYF. CDR3 in DNA: TGTGCCAGTAGTATTTCGGGGGCCTACGAGCAGTACTTC.

The J gene is TRBJ2-2, the V gene TRBV28; D is unclear. Germline V gene sequence: CDR1 MDHEN, CDR2 SYDVKM. The CDR3 is made up of 13 amino acids. The V gene lost 5 bases and the J gene lost 2 bases, with 6 bases spanning the gap. CDR3 coding DNA: TGTGCCAGCAGTCACTCAAACACCGGGGAGCTGTTTTTT. This codes for CASSHSNTGELFF.

The chain carries TRBV9 and TRBJ1-2; 8 nucleotides align to TRBD1. V lost 6 bases to trimming and J lost 5 bases; unmatched junction nucleotides: 9. Germline V gene lookup returns CDR1 SGDLS and CDR2 YYNGEE. CDR3 length: 14 amino acids. This CDR3 reads CASTRGQGAYGYTF. CDR3 DNA: TGTGCCAGCACCCGGGGCCAGGGGGCATATGGCTACACCTTC.

This rearrangement joins TRBV2 to TRBJ2-7; unclear D gene. Germline loops: CDR1 SNHLY, CDR2 FYNNEI. This CDR3 has 12 amino acids. The ends were cut back, 5 bases at V and 2 bases at J, with 7 bases in the middle. In nucleotides, the CDR3 is TGTGCCAGCAGTCTAAGTACCTACGAGCAGTACTTC. Its protein product is CASSLSTYEQYF.

The CDR3 DNA sequence: TGTGCCAGCAGCTTGGTTGCTGGGGGCGCGGCGGATCAGCCCCAGCATTTT. It encodes CASSLVAGGAADQPQHF. The chain has TRBV7-2 and TRBJ1-5; maybe TRBD1 (6 bases). Germline CDR1 is SGHTA and CDR2 is FQGNSA. The CDR3 contains 17 residues. Trimming pared 3 bases from V and 5 bases from J, leaving 20 bases between.

This chain connects TRBV13 to TRBJ2-1, with D unresolved. V was pared by 5 bases and J by 4 bases, with 9 bases between. Germline CDR1 and CDR2: PRHDT and FYEKMQ (reference sequence). The CDR3 totals 13 residues. CDR3 nucleotides: TGTGCCAGCAGCCCTCCCCCGTACAATGAGCAGTTCTTC. Translated, it gives CASSPPPYNEQFF.

V gene TRBV6-1 combines with J gene TRBJ1-1; no firm D call. The CDR3 contains 16 residues. Germline-derived CDR1 and CDR2 are MNHNS and SASEGT. The germline V and J ends were trimmed by 3 bases and 1 base, with 15 bases remaining between them. The CDR3 coding sequence is TGTGCCAGCAGTGAGGGCTTATCGGTTTCGAACACTGAAGCTTTCTTT. Amino acid sequence: CASSEGLSVSNTEAFF.

This clone was seen once. V is TRBV9 and J is TRBJ1-1; 9 positions agree with TRBD1. This CDR3 contains 12 residues. CDR1 is SGDLS and CDR2 is YYNGEE in the germline V gene. The ends lost 5 bases at V and 4 bases at J; junction bases unmatched: 0. Here the CDR3 reads CASRGQGTEAFF. The DNA for the CDR3 is TGTGCCAGCAGGGGACAGGGCACTGAAGCTTTCTTT.

The chain has TRBV7-9 and TRBJ1-1; D remains ambiguous. Looked up from germline, CDR1 is SEHNR and CDR2 is FQNEAQ (reference sequence). The V and J ends lost 3 bases and 8 bases respectively, with 10 bases between them. The CDR3 is 12 residues long. CDR3 sequence reads: CASSFEGAEAFF. The CDR3 bases are TGTGCCAGCAGCTTTGAGGGTGCCGAAGCTTTCTTT. Combining the CDR3 with reference TRBV7-9 and TRBJ1-1 gives the whole variable domain DTGVSQNPRHKITKRGQNVTFRCDPISEHNRLYWYRQTLGQGPEFLTYFQNEAQLEKSRLLSDRFSAERPKGSFSTLEIQRTEQGDSAMYLCASSFEGAEAFFGQGTRLTVV.

The chain couples TRBV7-2 to TRBJ2-3, with 14 bases fitting TRBD2. The CDR3 totals 17 residues. From germline, CDR1 is SGHTA and CDR2 FQGNSA. Trimming at V came to 4 bases and at J to 4 bases, leaving 7 bases not matched to a gene. The CDR3 nucleotides read TGTGCCAGCAGCTCCGGGACTAGCGGGAGTGGGGCAGATACGCAGTATTTT. This encodes CASSSGTSGSGADTQYF.

The rearrangement uses TRBV6-1 and TRBJ2-3; TRBD2 matches at 7 bases. V shed 1 base, J shed 2 bases, and the junction held 9 bases outside the gene matches. Germline V lookup: CDR1 MNHNS, CDR2 SASEGT. The CDR3 has 17 amino acids. The CDR3 DNA sequence: TGTGCCAGCAGTGAAGGATGGTGGGACTATTCCACAGATACGCAGTATTTT. This gives the protein CASSEGWWDYSTDTQYF.

The V and J genes are TRBV27 and TRBJ1-1; possibly TRBD1 for D (5 bases). The germline V gene has CDR1 MNHEY and CDR2 SMNVEV (reference sequence). V was pared by 2 bases and J by 4 bases, with 11 bases between. This CDR3 spans 14 amino acids. Here the CDR3 reads CASSLVGGATEAFF. The CDR3 coding sequence is TGTGCCAGCAGTTTAGTAGGAGGGGCCACTGAAGCTTTCTTT.

This clone was detected ten times or more. The genes are TRBV5-1 and TRBJ1-5; D is uncertain. Germline V lookup: CDR1 SGHRS, CDR2 YFSETQ. The V and J ends lost 1 base and 5 bases respectively, with 7 bases between them. The CDR3 loop spans 13 amino acids. CDR3 coding DNA: TGCGCCAGCAGCTTGCTGGGCTATCAGCCCCAGCATTTT. Translating gives CASSLLGYQPQHF.